One T cell receptor beta chain is described in this entry. This clone was found many times. Its antigen remains unidentified. No much larger clone is present one base from it, and per-base qualities are unavailable. This specimen's time point label, interpreted: pretreatment peripheral blood. The cohort comprised approximately 30 patients with locally advanced or metastatic urothelial carcinoma treated at Memorial Sloan Kettering on a trial protocol. Peripheral blood mononuclear cells were collected from each patient pretreatment and during treatment, giving between 1 and 8 total time points per patient. The Qiagen DNeasy Blood extraction kit was used to purify genomic DNA from total PBMCs and tumor samples. PBMCs were collected pretreatment and during treatment, and were isolated and stored as previously described. This sample is part of a study of PD-L1 blockade in urothelial cancer (dated by TCRdb to the late 2010s). Looking at the study overall: All patients started therapy in the mid-2010s and received atezolizumab 1,200 mg intravenously every 3 weeks. Blood samples gave median yields of approximately 130,000 T cells and some 80,000 unique TCRs, along with a median clonality of 0.080. Blood samples were analyzed at two time points: 3 weeks after treatment start (second dose) and 6 weeks after treatment start. Patients had an ECOG performance status of 0 or 1 and had received between 0 and 3 prior chemotherapy regimens. In the same patients who had TCR sequencing, pretreatment tumors also underwent whole exome sequencing and RNA sequencing. Pretreatment tumor samples, along with matched peripheral blood serially collected before and after atezolizumab treatment, were subjected to TCR sequencing. The study, an exploratory multi-omic analysis, examined somatic, immune and clinical correlates of response to PD-L1 blockade with atezolizumab in urothelial cancer. About 85% of the roughly 29 patients were males with bladder-origin urothelial cancer, and 18 of 29 reported a prior smoking history. Pretreatment blood TCR-seq was available for 30 or so patients, at least one posttreatment blood collection was obtained for around 25 patients, and tumor TCR-seq was available for around 25 patients. Progression-free survival longer than 6 months counted as durable clinical benefit, and TCR features were additionally tested against both progression-free and overall survival. Durable clinical benefit was achieved by nine patients and was not achieved by 20 patients. Findings and caveats that apply to the study as a whole: Because of the small sample size (n ≈ 30) and the many exploratory analyses performed, the results are intended to be regarded as hypothesis-generating. Patients with durable benefit showed greater expansion of tumor-associated TCR clones in peripheral blood 3 weeks after starting treatment (n ≈ 22, p = 0.022). Improved progression-free and overall survival was found to be associated with pretreatment peripheral blood TCR clonality below the median.

Synthetic TCR analog templates were spiked into each PCR so that absolute template abundance could be estimated from read counts. TCRbeta CDR3 regions were amplified from genomic DNA with bias-controlled V and J gene primers using the immunoSEQ assay. Sequencing of rearranged TCRbeta segments was done at approximately 20X coverage. In the source study's methods: Sequencing errors were corrected by clustering, and CDR3s were annotated against IMGT so that V, D and J genes could be assigned. Out-of-frame and stop-codon sequences were excluded, and only productive TCRbeta rearrangements were used in downstream analyses. Clonality was calculated as one minus the Shannon entropy normalized by the log of the number of unique productive sequences. Fisher's exact test with Benjamini-Hochberg correction, at a threshold of adjusted p below 0.01, was used to find clones that differed between time points or between blood and tumor. Imported from immuneACCESS, the table was reduced by TCRdb to in-frame sequences with V and J called. These copies leave out some clones; in studies compared against another copy, an unresolved V gene accounts for under half, and the cause of the remainder is not known. Clone size and V and J calls were adopted from that table, with D and trimming inferred from the DNA. This sample lists more than 45,000 clones; around 74% were detected once. 4% of the sample is taken by the ten largest.

The sequence was obtained from a man in his 70s with urothelial cancer. The specimen was PBMCs, collected around atezolizumab (anti-PD-L1) treatment.

The DNA is TGTGCCAGCAGCTTAGGGACAGGGGGAGGCTATGGCTACACCTTC. Protein translation: CASSLGTGGGYGYTF. The rearrangement joined TRBV5-4 to TRBJ1-2; the junction holds 11 bases that match TRBD1. Reading the germline V gene (reference sequence) gives CDR1 SGHNT and CDR2 YYREEE. Here V drops 2 bases and J drops 4 bases, and the junction holds 4 bases not matched to any gene. There are 15 amino acids in the CDR3, from cysteine to phenylalanine inclusive. Left in the record is the CDR3 DNA by itself, 45 bases read in frame from the first base.